Described below is a single TCR beta chain sequence and its context. The table came from immunoSEQ multiplex PCR; TCRdb's copy has only in-frame clones and leaves some out. The sample includes about 100,000 clones, around 85% of them seen just once. Germline V gene lookup returns CDR1 SGHNT and CDR2 YYREEE (reference sequence). Unmatched junction bases numbered 10, after V lost 4 bases and J lost 3 bases. The CDR3 has 15 residues. This entry belongs to a study of blood T cell repertoires in COVID-19. The recovered donors of Cohort 3 showed two negative PCRs, clearance, or symptom resolution. This sequence was found in a woman aged 45-65 years who had recovered from COVID-19. The chain is built from TRBV5-4 and TRBJ2-7; 7 nucleotides agree with TRBD1. Sequenced: PBMCs or T cells enriched from blood (not recorded which). The CDR3 region has the DNA TGTGCCAGCAGCCCCTCCGGGACAGAAGTCTACGAGCAGTACTTC. This translates into CASSPSGTEVYEQYF.